This T cell receptor (beta chain) was profiled in a study of radiation and T cells in renal cell carcinoma. As regards this clone: The antigen is unknown.

Using immunoSEQ multiplex PCR, the repertoire was profiled, and TCRdb retains in-frame clones only, with some absent. The sample shows around 16,000 clones, more than 55% of them seen only once. Findings and caveats of the study: Sampling covered only around 0.98 g of each tumor. Compared with controls, irradiated tumors had more, larger dominant CDR3 motifs. In nephrectomy-only tumors, top 100 clonotypes averaged roughly 40%, versus 54% irradiated.

Treatment specified: treatment-naive control, cytoreductive nephrectomy. Control tumors came from 4 females and fewer than twelve males, aged about 35 to 90. The germline gives CDR1 SNHLY, CDR2 FYNNEI. This CDR3 has 17 residues. Trimming took 6 bases from V and 2 from J; bases not matched to a gene: 11. The source material was tumor tissue, sampled from a patient whose treatment was nephrectomy without radiotherapy. This receptor was taken from a man in his fifties with renal cell carcinoma. The V and J genes are TRBV2 and TRBJ1-5; the match to TRBD1 covers 9 bases. The CDR3 loop reads CASRRDTGGSGNQPQHF. The CDR3 coding sequence is TGTGCCAGCAGGCGGGATACAGGGGGCTCTGGCAATCAGCCCCAGCATTTT.